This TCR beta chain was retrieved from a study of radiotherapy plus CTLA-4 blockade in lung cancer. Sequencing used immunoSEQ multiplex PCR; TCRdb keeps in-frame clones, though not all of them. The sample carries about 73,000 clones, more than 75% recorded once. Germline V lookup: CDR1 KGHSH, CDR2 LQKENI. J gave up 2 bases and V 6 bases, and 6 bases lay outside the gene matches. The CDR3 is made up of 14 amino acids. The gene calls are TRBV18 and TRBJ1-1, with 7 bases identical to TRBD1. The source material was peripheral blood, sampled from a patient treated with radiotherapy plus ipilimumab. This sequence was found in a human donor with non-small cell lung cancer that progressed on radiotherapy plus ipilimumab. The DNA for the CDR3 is TGTGCCAGCTCCCCAGGGGGAGTAAACACTGAAGCTTTCTTT. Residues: CASSPGGVNTEAFF.